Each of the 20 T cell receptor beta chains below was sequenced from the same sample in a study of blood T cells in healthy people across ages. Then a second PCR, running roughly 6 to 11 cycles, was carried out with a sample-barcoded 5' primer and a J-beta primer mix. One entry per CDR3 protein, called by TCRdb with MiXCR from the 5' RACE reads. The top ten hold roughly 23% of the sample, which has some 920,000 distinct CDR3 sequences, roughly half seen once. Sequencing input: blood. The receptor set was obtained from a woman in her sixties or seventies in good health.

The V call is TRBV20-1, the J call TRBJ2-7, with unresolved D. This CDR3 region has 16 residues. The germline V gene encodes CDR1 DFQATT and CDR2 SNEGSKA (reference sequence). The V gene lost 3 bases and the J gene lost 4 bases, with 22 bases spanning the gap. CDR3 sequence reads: CSASGFMTPMRYEQYF. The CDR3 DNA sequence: TGCAGTGCTAGCGGCTTCATGACCCCCATGAGGTACGAGCAGTACTTC.

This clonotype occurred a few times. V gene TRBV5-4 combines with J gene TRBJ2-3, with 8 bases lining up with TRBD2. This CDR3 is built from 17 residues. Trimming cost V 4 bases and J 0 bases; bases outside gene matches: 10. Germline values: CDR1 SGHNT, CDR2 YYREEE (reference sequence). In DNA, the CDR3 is TGTGCCAGCAGCCAGCCCCGTTCTAGCGGGAGCACAGATACGCAGTATTTT. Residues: CASSQPRSSGSTDTQYF.

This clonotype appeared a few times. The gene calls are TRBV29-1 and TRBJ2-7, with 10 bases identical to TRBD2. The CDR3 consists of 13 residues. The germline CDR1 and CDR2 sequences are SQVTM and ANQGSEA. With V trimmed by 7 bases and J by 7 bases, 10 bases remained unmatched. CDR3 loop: CSGKLAGPGEQYF. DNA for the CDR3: TGCAGCGGAAAACTAGCGGGACCCGGGGAGCAGTACTTC.

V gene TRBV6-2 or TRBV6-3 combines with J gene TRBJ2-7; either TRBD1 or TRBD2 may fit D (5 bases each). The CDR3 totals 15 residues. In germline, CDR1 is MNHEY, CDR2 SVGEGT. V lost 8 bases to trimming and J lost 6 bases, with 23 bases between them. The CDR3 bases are TGTGCCAGCCAAACGTGGGGACGCACCCTACCCGAGCAGTACTTC. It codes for CASQTWGRTLPEQYF.

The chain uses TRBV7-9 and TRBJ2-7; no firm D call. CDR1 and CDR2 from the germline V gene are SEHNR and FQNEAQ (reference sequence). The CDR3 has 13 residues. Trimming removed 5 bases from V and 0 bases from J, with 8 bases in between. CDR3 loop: CASSPLLSYEQYF. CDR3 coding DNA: TGTGCCAGCAGCCCGCTCCTCTCCTACGAGCAGTACTTC.

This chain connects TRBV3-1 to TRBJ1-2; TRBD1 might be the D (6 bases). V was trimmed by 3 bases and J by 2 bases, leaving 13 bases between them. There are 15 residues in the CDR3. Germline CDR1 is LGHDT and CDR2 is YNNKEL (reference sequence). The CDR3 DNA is TGTGCCAGCAGCCATAGACAGGTCGAGAACTATGGCTACACCTTC. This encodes CASSHRQVENYGYTF.

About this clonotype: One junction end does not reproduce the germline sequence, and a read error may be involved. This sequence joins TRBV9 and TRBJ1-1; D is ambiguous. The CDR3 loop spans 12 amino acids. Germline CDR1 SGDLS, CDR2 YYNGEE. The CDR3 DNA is TGTGCCGGCAGCGTAGGAGGGTCAGAAGCTTTCTTT. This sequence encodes CAGSVGGSEAFF.

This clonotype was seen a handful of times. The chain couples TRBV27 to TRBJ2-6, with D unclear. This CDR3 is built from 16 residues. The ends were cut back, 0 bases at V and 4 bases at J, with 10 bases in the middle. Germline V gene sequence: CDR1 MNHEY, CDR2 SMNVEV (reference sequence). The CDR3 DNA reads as TGTGCCAGCAGTTTATCGGCCTATCTGGGGGCCAACGTCCTGACTTTC. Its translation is CASSLSAYLGANVLTF.

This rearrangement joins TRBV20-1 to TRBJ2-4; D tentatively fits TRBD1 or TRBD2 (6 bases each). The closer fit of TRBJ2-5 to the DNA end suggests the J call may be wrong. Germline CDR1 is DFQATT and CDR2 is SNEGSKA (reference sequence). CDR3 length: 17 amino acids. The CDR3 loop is CSARDMGGRMGLETQYF. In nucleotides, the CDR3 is TGCAGTGCTAGAGATATGGGGGGCCGTATGGGTCTGGAGACCCAGTACTTC.

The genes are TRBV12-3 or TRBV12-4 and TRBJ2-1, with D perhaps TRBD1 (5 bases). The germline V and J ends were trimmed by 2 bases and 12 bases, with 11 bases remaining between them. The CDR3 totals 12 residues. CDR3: CASSLTDTRQFF. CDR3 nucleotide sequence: TGTGCCAGCAGTTTAACGGACACGCGGCAGTTCTTC.

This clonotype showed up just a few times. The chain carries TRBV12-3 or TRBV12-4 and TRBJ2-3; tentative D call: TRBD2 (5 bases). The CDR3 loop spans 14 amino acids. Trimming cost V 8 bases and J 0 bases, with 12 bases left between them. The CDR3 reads CASRSGWSTDTQYF. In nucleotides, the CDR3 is TGTGCCAGCCGAAGCGGATGGAGCACAGATACGCAGTATTTT.

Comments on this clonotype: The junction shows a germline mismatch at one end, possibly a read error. CDR3 protein: CASSLRLAGVIDTRYF. CDR3 nucleotide sequence: TGTGCCAGCAGCTTACGGCTAGCGGGAGTAATAGATACGCGGTATTTT. The chain combines TRBV11-3 with TRBJ2-3; TRBD2 matches 10 bases. CDR3 length equals 16 residues. Germline V gene data show CDR1 as SGHNT and CDR2 as YENEEA.

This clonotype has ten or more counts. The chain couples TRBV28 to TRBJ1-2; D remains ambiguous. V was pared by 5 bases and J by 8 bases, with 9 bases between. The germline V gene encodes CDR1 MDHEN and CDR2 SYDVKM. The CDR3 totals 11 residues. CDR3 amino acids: CASSLTYGYTF. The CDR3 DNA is TGTGCCAGCAGTCTTACCTACGGCTACACCTTC.

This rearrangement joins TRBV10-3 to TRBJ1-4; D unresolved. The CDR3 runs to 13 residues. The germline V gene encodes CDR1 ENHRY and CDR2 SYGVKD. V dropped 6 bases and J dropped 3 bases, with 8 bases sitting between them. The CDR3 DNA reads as TGTGCCATCAGCGACGGGGCTAATGAAAAACTGTTTTTT. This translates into CAISDGANEKLFF.

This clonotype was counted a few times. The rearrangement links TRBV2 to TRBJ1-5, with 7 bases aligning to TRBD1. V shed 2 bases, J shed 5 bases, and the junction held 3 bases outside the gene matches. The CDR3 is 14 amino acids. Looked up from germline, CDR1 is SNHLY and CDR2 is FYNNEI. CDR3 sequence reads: CASSERDSDQPQHF. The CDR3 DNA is TGTGCCAGCAGTGAACGGGACAGCGATCAGCCCCAGCATTTT.

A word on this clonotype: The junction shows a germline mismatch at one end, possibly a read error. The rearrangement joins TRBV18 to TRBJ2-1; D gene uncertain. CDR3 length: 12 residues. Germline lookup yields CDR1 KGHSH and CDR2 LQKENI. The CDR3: CASAPMADEQFF. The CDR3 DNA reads TGTGCCAGCGCACCAATGGCAGATGAGCAGTTCTTC.

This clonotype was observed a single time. CDR3 bases: TGCGCCAGCAGCCCCCGGACAGGGATGAGAACAGATACGCAGTATTTT. Its translation is CASSPRTGMRTDTQYF. V usage is TRBV5-1 and J usage is TRBJ2-3, with 8 positions matching TRBD1. Trimming removed 4 bases from V and 3 bases from J; junction bases left unmatched: 10. Germline CDR1 reads SGHRS; CDR2 reads YFSETQ. The CDR3 is made up of 16 amino acids.

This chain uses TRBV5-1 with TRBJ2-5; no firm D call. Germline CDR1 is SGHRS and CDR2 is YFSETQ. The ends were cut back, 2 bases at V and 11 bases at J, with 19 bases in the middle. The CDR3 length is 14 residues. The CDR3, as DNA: TGCGCCAGCAGCTTAGCGTCGGAGTACAATGAGCAGTACTTC. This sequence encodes CASSLASEYNEQYF.

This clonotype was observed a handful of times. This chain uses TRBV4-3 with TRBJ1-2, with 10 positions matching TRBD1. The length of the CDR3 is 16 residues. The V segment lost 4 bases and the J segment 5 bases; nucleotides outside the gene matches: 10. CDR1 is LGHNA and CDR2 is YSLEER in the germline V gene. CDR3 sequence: CASSPLLTGGGYGYTF. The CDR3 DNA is TGCGCCAGCAGCCCACTCTTGACAGGGGGCGGATATGGCTACACCTTC.

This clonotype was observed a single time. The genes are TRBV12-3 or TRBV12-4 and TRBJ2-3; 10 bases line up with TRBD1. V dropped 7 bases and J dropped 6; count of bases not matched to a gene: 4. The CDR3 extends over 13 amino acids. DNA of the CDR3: TGTGCCAGCATAGGACAGGGGGAGGATACGCAGTATTTT. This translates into CASIGQGEDTQYF.